What follows are 5 T cell receptor beta chains derived from one specimen sequenced in a study of identical twins. In TCRdb, the 5' RACE reads were re-called with MiXCR into one record per CDR3 protein. The sample has 130,000 to 150,000 distinct CDR3 sequences; 3% to 4.5% are singletons. Sequenced: memory T cells sorted from blood. The receptor set was obtained from a man in his late teens or twenties in good health.

This clonotype was counted ten times or more. This chain joins TRBV5-1 and TRBJ2-5; 10 nucleotides align to TRBD2. This CDR3 has 17 amino acids. CDR1 is SGHRS and CDR2 is YFSETQ in the germline V gene. Trimming at V came to 3 bases and at J to 3 bases, leaving 11 bases not matched to a gene. The CDR3, as DNA: TGCGCCAGCAGCTCTTTAGCGGGAGGAGGGAACAAAGAGACCCAGTACTTC. Its translation: CASSSLAGGGNKETQYF.

This clonotype has a count of ten or more. The V gene is TRBV11-3, the J gene TRBJ1-3; 7 positions agree with TRBD1. CDR1 and CDR2 from the germline V gene are SGHNT and YENEEA. Germline trimming cut 5 bases from V and 2 bases from J; bases unmatched to any gene: 12. The CDR3 sequence is 17 residues long. CDR3 in DNA: TGTGCCAGCAGCCCTCGGACAGGAGGCCTTGCTGGAAACACCATATATTTT. Translating it yields CASSPRTGGLAGNTIYF.

This clonotype was detected many times. The chain employs TRBV12-3 or TRBV12-4 and TRBJ2-7; 8 positions match TRBD1. This CDR3 comprises 15 residues. V lost 5 bases and J lost 3; bases outside the gene matches: 9. The CDR3: CASSQTGTGIYEQYF. Here the CDR3 DNA reads TGTGCCAGCAGTCAGACCGGGACAGGTATCTACGAGCAGTACTTC.

In this sample, this clonotype turned up many times. The chain is built from TRBV6-1 and TRBJ2-3; 13 nucleotides line up with TRBD2. V lost 7 bases and J lost 3; bases outside the gene matches: 13. CDR3 size: 18 residues. Germline CDR1 MNHNS, CDR2 SASEGT. The CDR3 bases are TGTGCCAGCACCGCCGCGGGACTAGCGGGACATTATACAGATACGCAGTATTTT. Translation: CASTAAGLAGHYTDTQYF.

This clonotype came up many times. This chain's CDR3 is CASSSPFGGEQFF. The CDR3 DNA follows: TGTGCCAGCAGCTCCCCGTTCGGAGGGGAGCAGTTCTTC. This sequence joins TRBV7-8 and TRBJ2-1; a weak D match, TRBD2 (6 bases). This CDR3 is 13 amino acids long. The germline gives CDR1 SGHVS, CDR2 FQNEAQ. V was pared by 4 bases and J by 10 bases, with 14 bases between.